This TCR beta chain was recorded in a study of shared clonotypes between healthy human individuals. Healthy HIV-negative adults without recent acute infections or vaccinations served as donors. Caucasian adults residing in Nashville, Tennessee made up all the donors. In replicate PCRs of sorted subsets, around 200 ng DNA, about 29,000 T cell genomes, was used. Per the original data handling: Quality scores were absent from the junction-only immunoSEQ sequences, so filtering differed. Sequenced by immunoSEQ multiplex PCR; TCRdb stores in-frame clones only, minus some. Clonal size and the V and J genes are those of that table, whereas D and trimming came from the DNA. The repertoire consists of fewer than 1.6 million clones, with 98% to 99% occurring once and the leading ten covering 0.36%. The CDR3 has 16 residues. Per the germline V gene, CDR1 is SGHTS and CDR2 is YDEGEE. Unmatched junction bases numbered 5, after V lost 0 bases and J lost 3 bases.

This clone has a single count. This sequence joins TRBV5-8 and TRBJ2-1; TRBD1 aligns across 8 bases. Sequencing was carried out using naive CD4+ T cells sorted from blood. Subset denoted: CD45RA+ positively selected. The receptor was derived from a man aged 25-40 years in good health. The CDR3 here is CASSLGTGNIYNEQFF. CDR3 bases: TGTGCCAGCAGCTTGGGGACAGGGAATATCTACAATGAGCAGTTCTTC.